The T cell receptor (beta chain) under discussion was sequenced for a study of regulatory T cells in long-lasting Graves disease. This clonotype came up a few times. With iRepertoire HTBI primers and Arm-PCR of CDR3 regions, TCR beta libraries were built. TCRdb reprocessed the multiplex PCR reads with MiXCR, giving one entry per CDR3 protein. Here the sample spans roughly 420,000 distinct CDR3 sequences, over 15% being singletons. Time point indicated: newly diagnosed GD, antithyroid drugs for less than 3 months. The TCR library was prepared using RNA isolated from PBMCs. In Xi'an, China, an endocrinology department was the source of patients. The same sample was also used in a study of T cells in Graves' hyperthyroidism and ophthalmopathy. That paper adds: Blood also showed most of the thyroid clonotypes that were expanded above 0.001.

The receptor was derived from a woman between 18 and 29 years old with Graves disease. The specimen was peripheral blood mononuclear cells (PBMCs), collected at new diagnosis, from a patient treated with antithyroid drugs.

The CDR3 here is CASSQVADLNTGELFF. CDR3 coding DNA: TGTGCCAGCAGCCAGGTTGCGGACCTGAACACCGGGGAGCTGTTTTTT. The chain is built from TRBV4-2 and TRBJ2-2; no definite D call. CDR3 size: 16 residues. CDR1 is LGHNA, CDR2 YNFKEQ, per germline. Trimming removed 3 bases from V and 1 base from J, with 12 bases in between.